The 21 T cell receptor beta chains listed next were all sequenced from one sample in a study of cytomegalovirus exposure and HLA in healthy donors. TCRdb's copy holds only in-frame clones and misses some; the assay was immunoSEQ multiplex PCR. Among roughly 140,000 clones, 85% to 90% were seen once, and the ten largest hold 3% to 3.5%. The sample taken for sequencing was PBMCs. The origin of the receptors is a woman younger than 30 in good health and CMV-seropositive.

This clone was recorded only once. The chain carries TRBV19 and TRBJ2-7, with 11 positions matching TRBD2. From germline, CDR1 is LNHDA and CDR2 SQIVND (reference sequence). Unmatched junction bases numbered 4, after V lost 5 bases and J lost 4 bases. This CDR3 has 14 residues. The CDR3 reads CASSLTSGSYEQYF. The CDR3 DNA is TGTGCCAGTAGTTTAACTAGCGGGAGTTACGAGCAGTACTTC.

This CDR3 is CASSPTGVGTEAFF. DNA for the CDR3: TGTGCCAGCAGCCCGACAGGGGTGGGCACTGAAGCTTTCTTT. The genes are TRBV9 and TRBJ1-1; 8 nucleotides align to TRBD1. Germline CDR1 reads SGDLS; CDR2 reads YYNGEE. This CDR3 is built from 14 residues. The trim removed 4 bases at V and 4 bases at J, leaving 6 bases unmatched.

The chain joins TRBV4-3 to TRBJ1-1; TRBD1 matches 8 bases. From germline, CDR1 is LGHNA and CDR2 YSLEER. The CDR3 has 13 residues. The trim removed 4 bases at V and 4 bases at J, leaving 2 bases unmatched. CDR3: CASSPRGPTEAFF. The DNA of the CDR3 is TGCGCCAGCAGCCCCAGGGGGCCCACTGAAGCTTTCTTT.

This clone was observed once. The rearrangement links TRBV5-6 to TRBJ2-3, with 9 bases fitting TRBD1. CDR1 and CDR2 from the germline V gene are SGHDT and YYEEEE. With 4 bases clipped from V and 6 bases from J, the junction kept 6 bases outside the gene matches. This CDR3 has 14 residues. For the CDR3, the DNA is TGTGCCAGCAGCGAGGGACAGGGTTTTGATACGCAGTATTTT. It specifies CASSEGQGFDTQYF.

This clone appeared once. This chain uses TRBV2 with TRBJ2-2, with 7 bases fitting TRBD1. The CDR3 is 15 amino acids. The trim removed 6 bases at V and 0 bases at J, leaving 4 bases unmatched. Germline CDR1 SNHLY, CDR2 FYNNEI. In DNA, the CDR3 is TGTGCCAGCAGGACAGGGCTCTCGAACACCGGGGAGCTGTTTTTT. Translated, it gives CASRTGLSNTGELFF.

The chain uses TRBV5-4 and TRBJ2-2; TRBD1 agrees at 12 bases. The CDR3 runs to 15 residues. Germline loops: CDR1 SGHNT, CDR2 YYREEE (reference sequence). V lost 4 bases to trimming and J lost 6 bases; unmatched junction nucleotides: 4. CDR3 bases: TGTGCCAGCAGCGGGGGGACAGGGGGCCCCGGGGAGCTGTTTTTT. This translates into CASSGGTGGPGELFF.

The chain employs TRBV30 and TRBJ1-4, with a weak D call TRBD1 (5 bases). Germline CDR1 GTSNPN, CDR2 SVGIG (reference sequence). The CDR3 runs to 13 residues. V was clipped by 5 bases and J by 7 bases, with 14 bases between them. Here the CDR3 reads CAWREQAREKLFF. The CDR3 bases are TGTGCCTGGCGAGAACAGGCTCGTGAAAAACTGTTTTTT.

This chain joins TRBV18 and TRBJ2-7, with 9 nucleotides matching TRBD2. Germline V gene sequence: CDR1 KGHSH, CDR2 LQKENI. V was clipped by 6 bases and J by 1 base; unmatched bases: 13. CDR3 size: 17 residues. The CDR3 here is CASSPGRRLADSYEQYF. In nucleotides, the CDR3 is TGTGCCAGCTCCCCGGGACGCCGACTAGCGGATTCCTACGAGCAGTACTTC.

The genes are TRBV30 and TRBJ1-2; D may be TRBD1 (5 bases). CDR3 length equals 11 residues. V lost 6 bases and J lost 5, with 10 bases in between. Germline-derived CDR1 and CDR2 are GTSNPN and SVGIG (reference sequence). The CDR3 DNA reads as TGTGCCTGCGGACACGGGTATGGCTACACCTTC. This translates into CACGHGYGYTF.

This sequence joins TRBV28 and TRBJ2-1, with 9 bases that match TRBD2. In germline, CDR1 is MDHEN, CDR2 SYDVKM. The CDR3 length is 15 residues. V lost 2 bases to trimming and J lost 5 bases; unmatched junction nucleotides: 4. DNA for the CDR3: TGTGCCAGCAGTTTAGGCGGGAGGGCCAACAATGAGCAGTTCTTC. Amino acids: CASSLGGRANNEQFF. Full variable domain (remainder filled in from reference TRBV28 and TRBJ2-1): DVKVTQSSRYLVKRTGEKVFLECVQDMDHENMFWYRQDPGLGLRLIYFSYDVKMKEKGDIPEGYSVSREKKERFSLILESASTNQTSMYLCASSLGGRANNEQFFGPGTRLTVL.

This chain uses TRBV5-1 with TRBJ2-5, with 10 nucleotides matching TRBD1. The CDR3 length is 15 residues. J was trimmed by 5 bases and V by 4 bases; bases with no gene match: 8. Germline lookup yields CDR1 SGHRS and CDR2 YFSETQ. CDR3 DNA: TGCGCCAGCAGCCCGGGACAGGGGCTGTGGGAGACCCAGTACTTC. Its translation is CASSPGQGLWETQYF.

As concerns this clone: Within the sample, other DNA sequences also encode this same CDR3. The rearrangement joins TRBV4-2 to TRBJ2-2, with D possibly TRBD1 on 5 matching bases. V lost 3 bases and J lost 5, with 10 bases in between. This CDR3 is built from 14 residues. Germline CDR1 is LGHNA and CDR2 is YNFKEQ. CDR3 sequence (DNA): TGTGCCAGCAGCCATAGGGGTGGGACCGGGGAGCTGTTTTTT. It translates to CASSHRGGTGELFF.

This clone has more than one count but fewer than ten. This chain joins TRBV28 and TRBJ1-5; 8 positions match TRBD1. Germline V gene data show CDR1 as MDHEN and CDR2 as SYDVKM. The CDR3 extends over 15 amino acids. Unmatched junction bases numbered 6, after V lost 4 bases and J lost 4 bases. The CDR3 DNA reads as TGTGCCAGCAGTTCCATAACAGGGGGAAATCAGCCCCAGCATTTT. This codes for CASSSITGGNQPQHF.

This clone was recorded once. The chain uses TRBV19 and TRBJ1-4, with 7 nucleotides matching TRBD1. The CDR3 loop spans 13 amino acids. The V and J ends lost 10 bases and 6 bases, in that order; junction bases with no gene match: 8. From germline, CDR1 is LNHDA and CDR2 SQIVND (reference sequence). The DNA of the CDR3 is TGTGCCACCAGGGGGAGTCAGCATGAAAAACTGTTTTTT. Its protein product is CATRGSQHEKLFF.

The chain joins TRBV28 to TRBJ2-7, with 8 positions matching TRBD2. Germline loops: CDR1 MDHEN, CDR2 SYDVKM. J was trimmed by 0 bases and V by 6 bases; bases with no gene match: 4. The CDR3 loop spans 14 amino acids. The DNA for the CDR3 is TGTGCCAGCAGGACGGGAGGGCCCTCCTACGAGCAGTACTTC. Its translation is CASRTGGPSYEQYF.

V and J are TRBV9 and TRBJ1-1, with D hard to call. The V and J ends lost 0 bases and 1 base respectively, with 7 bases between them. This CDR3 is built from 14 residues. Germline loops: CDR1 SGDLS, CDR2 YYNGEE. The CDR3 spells CASSVVGANTEAFF. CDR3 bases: TGTGCCAGCAGCGTAGTAGGAGCGAACACTGAAGCTTTCTTT.

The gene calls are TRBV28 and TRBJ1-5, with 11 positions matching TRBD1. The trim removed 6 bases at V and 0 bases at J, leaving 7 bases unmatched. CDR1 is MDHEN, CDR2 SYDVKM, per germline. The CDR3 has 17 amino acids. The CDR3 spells CASRLGTGGYSNQPQHF. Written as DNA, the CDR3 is TGTGCCAGCAGACTCGGGACAGGGGGGTATAGCAATCAGCCCCAGCATTTT.

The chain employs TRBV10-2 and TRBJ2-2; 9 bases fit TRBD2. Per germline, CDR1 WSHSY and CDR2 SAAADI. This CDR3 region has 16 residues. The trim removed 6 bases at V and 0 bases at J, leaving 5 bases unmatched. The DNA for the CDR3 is TGCGCCAGCAGGATTAGCGGGAGCTCGAACACCGGGGAGCTGTTTTTT. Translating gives CASRISGSSNTGELFF.

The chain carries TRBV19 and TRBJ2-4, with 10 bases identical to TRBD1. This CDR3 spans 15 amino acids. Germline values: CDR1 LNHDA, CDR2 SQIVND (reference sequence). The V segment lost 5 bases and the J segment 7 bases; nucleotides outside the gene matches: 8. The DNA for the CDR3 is TGTGCCAGTAGTTCGACAGGGGGCGGTTCTAACATTCAGTACTTC. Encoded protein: CASSSTGGGSNIQYF. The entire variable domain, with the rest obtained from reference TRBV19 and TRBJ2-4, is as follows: DGGITQSPKYLFRKEGQNVTLSCEQNLNHDAMYWYRQDPGQGLRLIYYSQIVNDFQKGDIAEGYSVSREKKESFPLTVTSAQKNPTAFYLCASSSTGGGSNIQYFGAGTRLSVL.

CDR3 nucleotides: TGTGCCACCAGCAGAGTAATGACAGGGGGCAGTGGCTACACCTTC. Amino acid sequence: CATSRVMTGGSGYTF. V is TRBV15 and J is TRBJ1-2; 10 nucleotides align to TRBD1. V shed 1 base and J 7 bases; nucleotides not matched to a gene: 6. Per germline, CDR1 LNHNV and CDR2 YYDKDF (reference sequence). The CDR3 length is 15 residues.

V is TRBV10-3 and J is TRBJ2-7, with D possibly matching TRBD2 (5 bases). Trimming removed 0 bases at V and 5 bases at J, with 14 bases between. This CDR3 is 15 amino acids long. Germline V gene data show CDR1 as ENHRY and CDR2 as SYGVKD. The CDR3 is CAISESRGRVDEQYF. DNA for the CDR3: TGTGCCATCAGTGAGTCTCGAGGGAGAGTCGACGAGCAGTACTTC.